This T cell receptor (beta chain) originates from a study of blood T cell repertoires in COVID-19. Across the study: T cells, B-cell-depleted T cells, or PBMCs supplied cDNA or gDNA.

CDR3 length equals 15 residues. V was shortened by 6 bases and J by 4 bases, with 18 bases between the two germline ends. Per germline, CDR1 MNHEY and CDR2 SVGAGI. This table comes from immunoSEQ multiplex PCR, and its TCRdb copy is limited to in-frame clones, with some not included. This sample carries about 210,000 clones, approximately 90% of them seen once, and the ten largest clones take around 0.7%. The chain combines TRBV6-5 with TRBJ1-2; D is undetermined. This receptor was taken from a middle-aged man with acute or convalescent COVID-19. The sequencing input was peripheral blood. As DNA, the CDR3 is TGTGCCAGCAGACGTCTGACTGGCGGCCCCTATGGCTACACCTTC. The encoded protein is CASRRLTGGPYGYTF.